This T cell receptor (beta chain) came from a study of blood T cell repertoires in COVID-19. Study-level background: Both acute and convalescent COVID-19 samples were obtained from the United States, Italy and Spain. The cDNA or gDNA used as material had been derived from T cells, B-cell-depleted T cells, or PBMCs.

This clone was counted a few times. Per the germline V gene, CDR1 is ENHRY and CDR2 is SYGVKD. Trimming shortened V by 7 bases and J by 9 bases, and 13 bases separated the two germline ends. The CDR3 is made up of 13 amino acids. In the authors' methods: Reference gene primer amplification in the assay estimated nucleated cell counts. Assay used: immunoSEQ multiplex PCR; TCRdb lists only in-frame clones, some missing. That table is the source of V, J and clone size, and D and trimming were worked out from the DNA. Counted here are around 300,000 clones, 65% to 85% occurring once; the ten biggest clones make up around 3%.

This chain links TRBV10-3 with TRBJ1-6, with D perhaps TRBD1 (5 bases). Sequencing was performed on peripheral blood. The source is a man aged 25 to 40 with active or convalescent COVID-19. CDR3 sequence (DNA): TGTGCCATCAAGATTCAGGGTGGTTCACCCCTCCACTTT. The encoded protein is CAIKIQGGSPLHF.